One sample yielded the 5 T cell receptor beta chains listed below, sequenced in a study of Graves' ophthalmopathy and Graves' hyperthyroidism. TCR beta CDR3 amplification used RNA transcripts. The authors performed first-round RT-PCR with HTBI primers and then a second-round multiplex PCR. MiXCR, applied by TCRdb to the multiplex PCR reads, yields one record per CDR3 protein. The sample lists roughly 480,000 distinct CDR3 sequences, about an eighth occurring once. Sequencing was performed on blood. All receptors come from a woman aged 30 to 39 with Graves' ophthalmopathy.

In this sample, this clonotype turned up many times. The CDR3 DNA sequence: TGTGCCAGCATTCTAACAGAGAATCAGCCCCAGCATTTT. Amino acids: CASILTENQPQHF. J is TRBJ1-5 and V is TRBV6-1; D not certain. Trimming shortened V by 7 bases and J by 4 bases, and 11 bases separated the two germline ends. This CDR3 is built from 13 residues. The V gene's germline CDR1 is MNHNS and CDR2 SASEGT.

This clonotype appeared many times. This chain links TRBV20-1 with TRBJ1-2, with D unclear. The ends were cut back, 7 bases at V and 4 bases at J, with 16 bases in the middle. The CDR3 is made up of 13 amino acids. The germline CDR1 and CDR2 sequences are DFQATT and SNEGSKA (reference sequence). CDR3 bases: TGCAGTGTCCAACCTCGGGCGTCCTATGGCTACACCTTC. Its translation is CSVQPRASYGYTF.

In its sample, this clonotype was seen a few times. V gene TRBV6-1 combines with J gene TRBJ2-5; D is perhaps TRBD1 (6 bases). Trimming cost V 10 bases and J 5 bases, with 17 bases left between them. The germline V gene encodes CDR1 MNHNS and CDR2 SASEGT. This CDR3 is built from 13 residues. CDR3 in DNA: TGTGCCATTCAGACAGGAGCCCTGGAGACCCAGTACTTC. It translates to CAIQTGALETQYF.

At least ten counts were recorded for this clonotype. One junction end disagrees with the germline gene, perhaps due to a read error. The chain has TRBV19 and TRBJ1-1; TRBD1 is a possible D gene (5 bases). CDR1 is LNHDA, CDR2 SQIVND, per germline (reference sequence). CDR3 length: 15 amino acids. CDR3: CASKGSQGQDTEAFF. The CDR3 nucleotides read TGTGCAAGTAAGGGGTCGCAGGGTCAGGACACTGAAGCTTTCTTT. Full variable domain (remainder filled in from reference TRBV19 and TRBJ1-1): DGGITQSPKYLFRKEGQNVTLSCEQNLNHDAMYWYRQDPGQGLRLIYYSQIVNDFQKGDIAEGYSVSREKKESFPLTVTSAQKNPTAFYLCASKGSQGQDTEAFFGQGTRLTVV.

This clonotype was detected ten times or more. The CDR3 reads CASSQESAGGAETQYF. CDR3 DNA: TGTGCCAGCAGCCAAGAGAGCGCAGGGGGCGCGGAGACCCAGTACTTC. The chain has TRBV4-2 and TRBJ2-5, with TRBD1 identical over 8 bases. The CDR3 runs 16 residues. V gave up 0 bases and J gave up 5 bases; unmatched junction bases: 8. Germline CDR1 is LGHNA and CDR2 is YNFKEQ.